This T cell receptor beta chain stems from a study of blood T cell repertoires in COVID-19. About the research overall: Samples came from the United States, Italy and Spain, spanning acute and convalescent COVID-19.

Produced via immunoSEQ multiplex PCR; TCRdb's table is partial and in-frame only. Here the sample spans 97,000 or so clones, 75% to 95% being singletons. The CDR3 loop spans 17 amino acids. Germline CDR1 is LNHDA and CDR2 is SQIVND (reference sequence). Trimming pared 5 bases from V and 0 bases from J, leaving 17 bases between. The sample was peripheral blood. This rearrangement joins TRBV19 to TRBJ1-5; D is perhaps TRBD1 (5 bases). This clonotype was sampled from a man aged 18 to 30 with acute or convalescent COVID-19. The CDR3 protein is CASSGRQGSLSNQPQHF. Here the CDR3 DNA reads TGTGCCAGTAGTGGGAGGCAGGGTTCCCTTAGCAATCAGCCCCAGCATTTT.